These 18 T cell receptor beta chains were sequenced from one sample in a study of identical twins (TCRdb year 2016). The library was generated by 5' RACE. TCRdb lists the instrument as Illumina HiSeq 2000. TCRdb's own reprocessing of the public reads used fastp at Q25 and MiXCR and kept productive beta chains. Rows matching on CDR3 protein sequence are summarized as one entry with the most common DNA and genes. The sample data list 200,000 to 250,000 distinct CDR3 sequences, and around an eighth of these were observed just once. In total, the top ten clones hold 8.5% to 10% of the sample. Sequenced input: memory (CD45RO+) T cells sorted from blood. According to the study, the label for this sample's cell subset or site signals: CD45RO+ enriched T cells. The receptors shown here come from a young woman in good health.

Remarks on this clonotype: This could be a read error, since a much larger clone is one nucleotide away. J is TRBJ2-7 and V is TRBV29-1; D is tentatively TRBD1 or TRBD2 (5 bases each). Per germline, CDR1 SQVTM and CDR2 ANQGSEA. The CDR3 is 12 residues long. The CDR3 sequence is CSASGRGDEKYF. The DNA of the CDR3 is TGCAGCGCCTCCGGGCGTGGGGACGAGAAGTACTTC.

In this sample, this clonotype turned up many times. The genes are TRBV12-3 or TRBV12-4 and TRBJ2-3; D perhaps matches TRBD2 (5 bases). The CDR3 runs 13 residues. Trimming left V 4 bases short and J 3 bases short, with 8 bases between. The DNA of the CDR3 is TGTGCCAGCAGTTCCCGAGGGACAGATACGCAGTATTTT. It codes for CASSSRGTDTQYF.

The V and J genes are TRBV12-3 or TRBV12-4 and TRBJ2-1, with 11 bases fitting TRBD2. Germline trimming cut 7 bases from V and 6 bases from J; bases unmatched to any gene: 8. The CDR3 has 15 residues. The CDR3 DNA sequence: TGTGCCAGCACCGTAGCGGGAGGGCCGGGCAATGAGCAGTTCTTC. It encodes CASTVAGGPGNEQFF.

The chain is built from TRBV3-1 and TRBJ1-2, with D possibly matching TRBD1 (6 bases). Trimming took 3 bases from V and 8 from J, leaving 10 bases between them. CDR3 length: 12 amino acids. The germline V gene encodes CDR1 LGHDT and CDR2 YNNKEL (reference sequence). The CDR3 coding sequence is TGTGCCAGCAGCCAGATGGGACAAGGCTACACCTTC. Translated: CASSQMGQGYTF. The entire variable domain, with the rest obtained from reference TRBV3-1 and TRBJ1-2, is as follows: DTAVSQTPKYLVTQMGNDKSIKCEQNLGHDTMYWYKQDSKKFLKIMFSYNNKELIINETVPNRFSPKSPDKAHLNLHINSLELGDSAVYFCASSQMGQGYTFGSGTRLTVV.

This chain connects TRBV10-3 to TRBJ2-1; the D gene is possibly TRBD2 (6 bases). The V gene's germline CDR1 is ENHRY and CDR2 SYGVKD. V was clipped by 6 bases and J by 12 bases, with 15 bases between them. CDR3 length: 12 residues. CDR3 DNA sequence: TGTGCCATCAGCTCAAGCGGGTCCCGGCAGTTCTTC. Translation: CAISSSGSRQFF.

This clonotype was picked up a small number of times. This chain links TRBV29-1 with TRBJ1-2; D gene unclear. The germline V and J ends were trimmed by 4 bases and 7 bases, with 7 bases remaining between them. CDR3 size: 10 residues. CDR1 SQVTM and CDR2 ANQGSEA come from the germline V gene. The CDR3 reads CSVGSPGYTF. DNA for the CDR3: TGCAGCGTTGGATCTCCTGGCTACACCTTC.

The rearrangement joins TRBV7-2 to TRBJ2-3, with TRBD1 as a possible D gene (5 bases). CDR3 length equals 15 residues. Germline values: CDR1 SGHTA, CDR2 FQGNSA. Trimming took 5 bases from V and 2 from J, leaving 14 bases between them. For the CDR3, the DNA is TGTGCCAGCAGCCTAGGACACCAGCCCACAGATACGCAGTATTTT. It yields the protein CASSLGHQPTDTQYF.

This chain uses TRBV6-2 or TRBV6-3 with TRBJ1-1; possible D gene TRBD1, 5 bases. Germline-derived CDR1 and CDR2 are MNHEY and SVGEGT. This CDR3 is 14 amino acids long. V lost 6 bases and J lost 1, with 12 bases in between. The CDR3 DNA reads TGTGCCAGCAGCCCGGGACGGACGAACACTGAAGCTTTCTTT. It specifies CASSPGRTNTEAFF.

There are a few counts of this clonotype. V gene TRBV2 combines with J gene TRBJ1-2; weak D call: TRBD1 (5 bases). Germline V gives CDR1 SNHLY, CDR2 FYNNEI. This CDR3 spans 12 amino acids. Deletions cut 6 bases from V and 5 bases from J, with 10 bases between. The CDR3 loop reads CASSRGEYGYTF. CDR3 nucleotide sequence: TGTGCCAGCAGCCGGGGGGAATATGGCTACACCTTC.

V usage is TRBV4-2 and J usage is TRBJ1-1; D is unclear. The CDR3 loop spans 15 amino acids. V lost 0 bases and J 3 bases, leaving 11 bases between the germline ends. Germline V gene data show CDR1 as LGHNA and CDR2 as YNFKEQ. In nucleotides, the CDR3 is TGTGCCAGCAGCCAAGATCTAGGTCAGTACACTGAAGCTTTCTTT. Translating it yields CASSQDLGQYTEAFF.

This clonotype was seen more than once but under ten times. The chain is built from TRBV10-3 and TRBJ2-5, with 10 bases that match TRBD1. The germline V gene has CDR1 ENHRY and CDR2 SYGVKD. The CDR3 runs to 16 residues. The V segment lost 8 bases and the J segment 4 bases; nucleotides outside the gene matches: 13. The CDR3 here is CAISVPGQGHSETQYF. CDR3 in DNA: TGTGCCATCTCGGTACCGGGACAGGGGCATTCAGAGACCCAGTACTTC.

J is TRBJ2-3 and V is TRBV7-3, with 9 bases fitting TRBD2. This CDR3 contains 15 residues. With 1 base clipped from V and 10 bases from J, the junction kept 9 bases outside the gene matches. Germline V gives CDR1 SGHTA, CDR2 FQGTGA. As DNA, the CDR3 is TGTGCCAGCAGCTTAATGGCTACTAGCGGGCGACCGCAGTATTTT. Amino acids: CASSLMATSGRPQYF.

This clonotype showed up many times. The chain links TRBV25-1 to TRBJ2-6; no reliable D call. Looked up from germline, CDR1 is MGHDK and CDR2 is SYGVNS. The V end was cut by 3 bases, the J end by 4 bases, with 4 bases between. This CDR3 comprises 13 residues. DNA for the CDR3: TGTGCCAGCAGTGAGGCCGGGGCCAACGTCCTGACTTTC. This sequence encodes CASSEAGANVLTF.

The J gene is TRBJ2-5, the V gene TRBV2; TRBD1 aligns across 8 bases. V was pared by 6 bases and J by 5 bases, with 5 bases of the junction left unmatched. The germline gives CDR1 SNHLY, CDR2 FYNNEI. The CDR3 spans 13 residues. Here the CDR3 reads CASRPTGGETQYF. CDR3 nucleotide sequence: TGTGCCAGCAGACCTACAGGGGGGGAGACCCAGTACTTC.

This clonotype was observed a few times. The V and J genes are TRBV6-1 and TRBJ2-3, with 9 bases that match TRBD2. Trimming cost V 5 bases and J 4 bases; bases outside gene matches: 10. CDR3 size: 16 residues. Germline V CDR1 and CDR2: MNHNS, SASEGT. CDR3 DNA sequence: TGTGCCAGCAGTACCCCAGGTAGCGGGAGCCCAGATACGCAGTATTTT. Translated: CASSTPGSGSPDTQYF.

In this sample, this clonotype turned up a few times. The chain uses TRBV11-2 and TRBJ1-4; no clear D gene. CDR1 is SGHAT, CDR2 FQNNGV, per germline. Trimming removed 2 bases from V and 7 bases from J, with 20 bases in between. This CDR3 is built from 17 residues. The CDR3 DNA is TGTGCCAGCAGCTTATTCCCCTCGCGTTCGGCAGTTGAAAAACTGTTTTTT. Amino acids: CASSLFPSRSAVEKLFF.

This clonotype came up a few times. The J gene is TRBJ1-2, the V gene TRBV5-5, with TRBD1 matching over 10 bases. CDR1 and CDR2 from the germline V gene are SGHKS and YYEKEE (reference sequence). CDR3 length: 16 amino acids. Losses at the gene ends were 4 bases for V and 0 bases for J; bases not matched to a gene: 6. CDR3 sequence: CASSGTGASANYGYTF. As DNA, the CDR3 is TGTGCCAGCAGCGGGACAGGGGCATCAGCTAACTATGGCTACACCTTC.

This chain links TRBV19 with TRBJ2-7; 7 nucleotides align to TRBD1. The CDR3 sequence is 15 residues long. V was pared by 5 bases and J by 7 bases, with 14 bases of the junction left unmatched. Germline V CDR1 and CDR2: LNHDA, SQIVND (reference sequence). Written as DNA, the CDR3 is TGTGCCAGTAGTCTATCAACCGGGACAGTCTTAGAGCAGTACTTC. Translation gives CASSLSTGTVLEQYF.